This TCR beta chain stems from a study of T-cell memory formation after mild COVID-19. TCRdb reprocessed the 5' RACE reads with MiXCR, giving one entry per CDR3 protein. The sample comprises 350,000 to 450,000 distinct CDR3 sequences, around 20% of which are singletons, and about 8.8% rests with the top ten. This CDR3 has 13 amino acids. V gave up 7 bases and J gave up 5 bases, with 14 bases separating them. The chain recombines TRBV12-3 or TRBV12-4 with TRBJ1-1; D is undetermined. The TCR originated in an adult woman who had mild COVID-19 (a few samples of this study predate the infection). Cell type and time point are not known. Source material: PBMCs or a T cell subset sorted from them (not recorded which). The DNA for the CDR3 is TGTGCCAGCAATAAAGTGGGTGAAACTGAAGCTTTCTTT. This encodes CASNKVGETEAFF.